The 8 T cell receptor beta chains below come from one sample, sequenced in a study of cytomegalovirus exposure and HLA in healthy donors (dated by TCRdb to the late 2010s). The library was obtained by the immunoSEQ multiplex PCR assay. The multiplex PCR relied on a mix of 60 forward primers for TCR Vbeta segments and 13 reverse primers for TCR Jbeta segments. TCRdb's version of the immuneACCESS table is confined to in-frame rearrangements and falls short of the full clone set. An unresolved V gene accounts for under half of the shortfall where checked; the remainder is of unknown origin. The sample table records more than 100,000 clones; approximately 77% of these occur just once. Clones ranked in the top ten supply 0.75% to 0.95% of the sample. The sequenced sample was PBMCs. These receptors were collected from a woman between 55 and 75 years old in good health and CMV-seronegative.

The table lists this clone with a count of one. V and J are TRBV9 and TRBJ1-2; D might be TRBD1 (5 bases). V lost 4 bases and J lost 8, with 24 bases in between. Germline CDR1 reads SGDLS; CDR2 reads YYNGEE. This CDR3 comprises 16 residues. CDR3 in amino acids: CASSPPAGGEREGYTF. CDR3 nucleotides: TGTGCCAGCAGCCCTCCCGCGGGAGGGGAGCGAGAGGGCTACACCTTC.

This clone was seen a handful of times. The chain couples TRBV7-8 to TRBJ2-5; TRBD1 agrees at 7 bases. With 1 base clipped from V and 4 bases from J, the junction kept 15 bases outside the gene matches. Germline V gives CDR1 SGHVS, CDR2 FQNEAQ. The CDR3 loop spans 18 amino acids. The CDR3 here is CASSLGGGGWEMRETQYF. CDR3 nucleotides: TGTGCCAGCAGCTTAGGAGGGGGCGGGTGGGAGATGAGAGAGACCCAGTACTTC.

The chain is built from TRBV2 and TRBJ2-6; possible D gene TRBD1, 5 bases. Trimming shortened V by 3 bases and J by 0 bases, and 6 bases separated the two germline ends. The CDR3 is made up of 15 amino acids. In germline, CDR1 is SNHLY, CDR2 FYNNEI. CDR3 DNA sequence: TGTGCCAGCAGTGATGGGGCCTCTGGGGCCAACGTCCTGACTTTC. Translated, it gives CASSDGASGANVLTF.

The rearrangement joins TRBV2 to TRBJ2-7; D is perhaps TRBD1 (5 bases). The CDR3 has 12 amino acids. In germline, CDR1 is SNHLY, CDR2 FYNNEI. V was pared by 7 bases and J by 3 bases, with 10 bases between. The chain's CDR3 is CASMGRDYEQYF. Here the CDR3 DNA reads TGTGCCAGCATGGGCAGGGACTACGAGCAGTACTTC.

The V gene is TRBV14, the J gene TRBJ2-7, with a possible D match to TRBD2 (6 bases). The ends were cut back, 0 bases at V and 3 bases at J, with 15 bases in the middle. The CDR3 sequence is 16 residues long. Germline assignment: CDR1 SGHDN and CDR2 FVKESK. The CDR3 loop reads CASSQDRGLGFYEQYF. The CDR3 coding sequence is TGTGCCAGCAGCCAAGATCGGGGGTTAGGGTTCTACGAGCAGTACTTC.

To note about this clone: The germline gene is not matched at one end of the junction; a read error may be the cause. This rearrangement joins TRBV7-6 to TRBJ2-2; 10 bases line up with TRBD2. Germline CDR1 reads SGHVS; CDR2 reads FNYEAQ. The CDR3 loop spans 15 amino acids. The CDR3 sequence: CASSLAGAYTGELFF. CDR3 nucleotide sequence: TGTGCCAGCAGCCTAGCGGGGGCTTACACCGGGGAGCTGTTTTTT.

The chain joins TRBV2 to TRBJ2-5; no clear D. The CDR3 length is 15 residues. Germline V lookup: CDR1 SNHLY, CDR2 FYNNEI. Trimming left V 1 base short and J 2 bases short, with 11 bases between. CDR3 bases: TGTGCCAGCAGTGAAGATCGTCAGATTCAAGAGACCCAGTACTTC. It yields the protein CASSEDRQIQETQYF.

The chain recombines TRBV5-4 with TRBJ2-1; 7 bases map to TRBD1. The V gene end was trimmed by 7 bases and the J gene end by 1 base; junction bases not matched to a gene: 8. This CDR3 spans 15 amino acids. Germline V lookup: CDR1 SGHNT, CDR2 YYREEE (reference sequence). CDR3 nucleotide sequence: TGTGCCAGCGCGCGAGGGGGCCCATCCTACAATGAGCAGTTCTTC. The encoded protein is CASARGGPSYNEQFF.